A single T cell receptor (beta chain) is shown here with its context. Its antigen remains undetermined. Base quality data are lacking; no much larger clone is found one base away. Donors were healthy HIV-negative adults with no recently reported acute infections or vaccinations. Every donor was a Caucasian adult residing in Nashville, Tennessee, USA. For unsorted samples, some 90 million PBMCs were counted, and genomic DNA was extracted using the QIAamp DNA Blood Mini kit. Blood was collected by leukapheresis, and PBMCs were isolated by Ficoll-Histopaque density gradient centrifugation and then cryopreserved in liquid nitrogen vapor phase. The CDR3 covers 14 residues, taking in both the cysteine and the phenylalanine. The read is trimmed to its CDR3 DNA, 42 bases read in frame from base 1. The CDR1 and CDR2 encoded by the germline V gene (reference sequence) are SEHNR and FQNEAQ. V loses 3 bases, J loses 7 bases, and the germline ends lie 13 bases apart.

TCR CDR3 regions were amplified from genomic DNA by multiplex PCR using the deep immunoSEQ assay. Extracted genomic DNA from each cell subset was distributed evenly across all wells of several immunoSEQ 96-well plates, and each plate was treated as a replicate. For unsorted PBMC, each replicate PCR was loaded with roughly 0.3 ug genomic DNA, equivalent to tens of thousands of T cell genomes. Unsorted PBMC genomic DNA was sequenced across ten immunoSEQ deep assay plates. Purified libraries were quantified with a Qubit 3.0 fluorometer, sized on a Bioanalyzer 2100, and re-quantified with the KAPA Library Quantification kit. Every immunoSEQ 96-well plate was sequenced on a separate single-read 150-cycle Illumina NextSeq 550 flow cell. The published analysis was carried out like this. Because the immunoSEQ output held only junctional sequences and lacked quality scores, the filtering could not match the filtering applied to full-length reads. To assign V/J genes and CDR3, sequences were annotated using PyIR, a Python wrapper for IgBLAST v1.9, with IMGT germline references. Any read was removed if the V/J assignment was weak (E-value above 1e-6), the CDR3 was missing, or the read contained stop codons, out-of-frame junctions, or ambiguous translated residues. V3J clonotypes were defined as sequences sharing an identical inferred V gene, J gene, and CDR3 amino acid sequence. To compute the percentage overlap between repertoires, the number of shared unique clonotypes was divided by the size of the smaller repertoire. Three approaches were used to assess repertoire richness: RTK rarefaction, the Chao1 estimator, and Recon v2.1 estimates of unobserved clonotypes. In TCRdb, the immuneACCESS table is reduced to in-frame sequences with V and J assigned. These tables do not hold every clone; where another copy was compared, an unresolved V gene accounts for under half, and the others remain unexplained. Clone size and the V and J calls come from that table; the DNA yielded D and trimming. The sample has about 500,000 clones on record, roughly three quarters of them singletons. The top ten constitute around 11% of the sample.

This entry comes from a study of shared clonotypes between healthy human individuals (TCRdb year 2020). General notes on the study: Two women and a few men aged 18 to 49 years were included in the cohort. Libraries were prepared and TCR repertoires were sequenced by different laboratories using diverse techniques, in order to increase sequencing depth and limit assay-specific biases. Blood TCR repertoires of about five healthy adults were deeply sequenced to estimate repertoire size and the extent of clonotype sharing between individuals. Each donor's leukapheresis produced roughly between about 0.9 and 9.5 billion PBMCs. The paper's findings and limits, for the study overall: Pairwise subsampling led to the expectation that sequencing depth would affect the degree of clonotype sharing among donors. The genetic and exposure-history diversity represented was limited by the small number of donors. Sampling was restricted to blood, and TCR repertoires in tissue are likely to differ from TCR repertoires in blood.

The receptor comes from a woman between 35 and 50 years old in good health. Some clones in this sample may be carry-over from other donors' samples. Rearrangement joined TRBV7-9 to TRBJ1-5; the D segment cannot be called with confidence. Sequenced: PBMCs. CDR3 region: CASSFEGVRQPQHF. The nucleotide sequence reads as follows: TGTGCCAGCAGCTTCGAGGGTGTGAGGCAGCCCCAGCATTTT.